This TCR beta chain originates from a study of Ad26.COV2.S vaccination and SARS-CoV-2 variants. General study points: Comparable non-spike TCR breadth was observed in vaccine and placebo recipients. TCR breadth and depth estimates may have understated total T cell responses. Substantial breadth was reportedly displayed by spike-specific CD8+ and CD4+ T cell responses after vaccination. Placebo recipients had lower spike-specific TCR breadth than vaccine recipients.

Libraries were prepared by immunoSEQ multiplex PCR; TCRdb keeps only in-frame clonotypes and omits some of them. Of over 110,000 clones in the sample, about nine tenths are singletons; the top ten hold 5%. V dropped 4 bases and J dropped 4; count of bases not matched to a gene: 9. In germline, CDR1 is SGHVS, CDR2 FNYEAQ. The CDR3 runs to 17 residues. This clone occurred once. Its cognate antigen is unknown. Sample: peripheral blood, taken after recovery from COVID-19. The sequence was collected from a human donor who had recovered from COVID-19. V usage is TRBV7-6 and J usage is TRBJ2-1; 11 bases agree with TRBD2. CDR3 amino acids: CASSSPLSGGVYNEQFF. CDR3 nucleotide sequence: TGTGCCAGCAGCTCTCCTCTTAGCGGGGGGGTTTACAATGAGCAGTTCTTC.